Ten or more counts support the clone carrying this T cell receptor (beta chain). Its antigen is still unknown. Study-wide findings and caveats: The larger-cohort validation was restricted to a single TCR beta V-J rearrangement rather than whole repertoires. Greatest tumor Treg TCR overlap was with tumor naive CD4+ cells. Tumor memory CD4+ T cell TCR gene usage clustered with blood and lymph node memory CD4+ cells and lymph node naive CD4+ cells.

The CDR3 length is 13 residues. The germline V gene has CDR1 SEHNR and CDR2 FQNEAQ (reference sequence). Trimming took off 1 base at V and 10 bases at J, with 13 bases between the two ends. Memory CD4+ cells were defined as CD4+CD45RO+CD25-. Via MiXCR, TCRdb re-called the 5' RACE reads, giving one row per CDR3 protein. This sample has about 5,800 distinct CDR3 sequences, with just over 30% found just once. The sample was memory CD4+ T cells sorted from a lymph node. Noted subset: memory CD4+ T cells, CD4+CD45RO+CD25-. V usage is TRBV7-9 and J usage is TRBJ2-5; D gene unclear. The clonotype comes from a female donor with breast cancer. The CDR3 loop reads CASSLESSGGQYF. The CDR3 DNA sequence: TGTGCCAGCAGCTTAGAGTCTTCGGGTGGCCAGTACTTC.